This TCR beta chain appears in the sequencing data of a study of T cells in Graves' hyperthyroidism and ophthalmopathy. Study-level findings and limits: In validation, the model predicted ophthalmopathy. These predictions came a median about 6.2 months before onset.

TCR beta CDR3 regions were amplified from RNA. The primer set for the first-round RT-PCR of the TCR CDR3 was HTBI. TCRdb re-analysed the multiplex PCR reads in MiXCR, keeping a single row per CDR3 protein. The sample includes hundreds of thousands of distinct CDR3 sequences, nearly 45% of them seen just once. This clonotype was counted between two and nine times. No antigen is known for it. Pregnant or lactating patients were excluded, as were those with uncontrolled infection or other autoimmune disease. Used for diagnoses were clinical symptoms, serum thyroxine and TRAb, thyroid ultrasound and orbital computed tomography. Trimming cost V 2 bases and J 6 bases, with 14 bases left between them. The CDR3 runs to 14 residues. Per the germline V gene, CDR1 is SEHNR and CDR2 is FQNEAQ (reference sequence).

The sample taken for sequencing was peripheral blood or thyroid tissue (not recorded which). The V gene is TRBV7-9, the J gene TRBJ2-7; D gene uncertain. This sequence was found in an adult man with Graves' disease, either hyperthyroidism or ophthalmopathy (not recorded which). Here the CDR3 DNA reads TGTGCCAGCAGCTTAAACAGCCTCTCGCGCGAGCAGTACTTC. This sequence encodes CASSLNSLSREQYF. Full variable domain (outside the CDR3, taken from reference TRBV7-9 and TRBJ2-7): DTGVSQNPRHKITKRGQNVTFRCDPISEHNRLYWYRQTLGQGPEFLTYFQNEAQLEKSRLLSDRFSAERPKGSFSTLEIQRTEQGDSAMYLCASSLNSLSREQYFGPGTRLTVT.